One and the same sample provided the 15 T cell receptor beta chains below, sequenced in a study of T cells expressing NK-cell markers. Reanalyzing the 5' RACE reads, TCRdb keeps one entry per CDR3 protein, without DNA. In total, the table holds about 260,000 distinct CDR3 sequences. Sequencing was done on a sample of blood T cells: a sorted CD56 or NKG2C T cell subset, CD4+ or CD8+ T cells, or bulk PBMC T cells (not recorded which). The receptors were sampled from a man between 18 and 35 years old in good health.

The chain carries TRBV11-2 and TRBJ2-7; the TCRdb D gene call, TRBD1, has no DNA to confirm it. This CDR3 contains 15 residues. CDR1 is SGHAT and CDR2 is FQNNGV in the germline V gene. The CDR3 region is CASSLGTAFGYEQYF.

The chain employs TRBV30 and TRBJ1-2. The CDR3 has 13 residues. Germline V gene sequence: CDR1 GTSNPN, CDR2 SVGIG (reference sequence). The CDR3: CAWSVLGPYGYTF.

This chain links TRBV5-1 with TRBJ2-1; TCRdb's D call of TRBD2 is untestable without DNA. The germline V gene encodes CDR1 SGHRS and CDR2 YFSETQ. This CDR3 has 16 residues. CDR3 region: CASSPRLSGNYNEQFF.

This rearrangement joins TRBV18 to TRBJ1-1. The length of the CDR3 is 15 residues. CDR1 and CDR2 (germline): KGHSH, LQKENI. CDR3 protein: CASSPLSSGNTEAFF.

The gene calls are TRBV12-3 or TRBV12-4 and TRBJ1-6. The CDR3 contains 14 residues. CDR3 region: CASNGVNLNSPLHF.

This chain joins TRBV4-1 and TRBJ1-1. CDR1 and CDR2 (germline): MGHRA, YSYEKL. This CDR3 is built from 13 residues. The CDR3 reads CASSQVSETKAFF.

V usage is TRBV24-1 and J usage is TRBJ2-2. The CDR3 consists of 14 residues. The germline gives CDR1 KGHDR, CDR2 SFDVKD. CDR3 protein: CATSDFAETGELFF.

This chain joins TRBV24-1 and TRBJ2-3; TCRdb names TRBD1, which stays unverified in the absence of DNA. The CDR3 covers 13 residues. Germline-derived CDR1 and CDR2 are KGHDR and SFDVKD. The CDR3 sequence: CATSSQGEGTQYF.

J is TRBJ2-7 and V is TRBV4-2; absent DNA, TCRdb's TRBD2 call cannot be checked. This CDR3 is built from 17 residues. CDR1 LGHNA and CDR2 YNFKEQ come from the germline V gene. CDR3 sequence reads: CASSPGLTSGRTYEQYF.

V usage is TRBV12-3 or TRBV12-4 and J usage is TRBJ2-7; with no DNA, the TCRdb D assignment of TRBD2 cannot be verified. The CDR3 has 17 residues. The CDR3 here is CASSLAPGLAGAYEQYF.

The chain recombines TRBV5-1 with TRBJ2-7. The CDR3 is 12 amino acids. Germline CDR1 SGHRS, CDR2 YFSETQ. The CDR3 loop reads CASSPAAYEQYF. Complete variable domain (other parts from reference TRBV5-1 and TRBJ2-7): KAGVTQTPRYLIKTRGQQVTLSCSPISGHRSVSWYQQTPGQGLQFLFEYFSETQRNKGNFPGRFSGRQFSNSRSEMNVSTLELGDSALYLCASSPAAYEQYFGPGTRLTVT.

This chain uses TRBV6-4 with TRBJ2-2; the D call of TRBD2 rests on TCRdb alone, since no DNA is present to check it. The CDR3 consists of 15 residues. Germline CDR1 MRHNA, CDR2 SNTAGT. The chain's CDR3 is CATPALAGVPGELFF.

This sequence joins TRBV4-3 and TRBJ1-2. The CDR3 is 15 amino acids. Germline lookup yields CDR1 LGHNA and CDR2 YSLEER. CDR3 in amino acids: CASSQGETGTGGYTF.

V is TRBV7-2 and J is TRBJ2-1. CDR1 SGHTA and CDR2 FQGNSA come from the germline V gene. This CDR3 contains 12 residues. The CDR3 sequence is CASSRLGSRQFF.

The chain combines TRBV24-1 with TRBJ2-1; TCRdb proposes TRBD1, but this gene call is untestable without DNA. Germline loops: CDR1 KGHDR, CDR2 SFDVKD. The CDR3 sequence is 16 residues long. The CDR3 region is CATSDSGQGIYNEQFF.